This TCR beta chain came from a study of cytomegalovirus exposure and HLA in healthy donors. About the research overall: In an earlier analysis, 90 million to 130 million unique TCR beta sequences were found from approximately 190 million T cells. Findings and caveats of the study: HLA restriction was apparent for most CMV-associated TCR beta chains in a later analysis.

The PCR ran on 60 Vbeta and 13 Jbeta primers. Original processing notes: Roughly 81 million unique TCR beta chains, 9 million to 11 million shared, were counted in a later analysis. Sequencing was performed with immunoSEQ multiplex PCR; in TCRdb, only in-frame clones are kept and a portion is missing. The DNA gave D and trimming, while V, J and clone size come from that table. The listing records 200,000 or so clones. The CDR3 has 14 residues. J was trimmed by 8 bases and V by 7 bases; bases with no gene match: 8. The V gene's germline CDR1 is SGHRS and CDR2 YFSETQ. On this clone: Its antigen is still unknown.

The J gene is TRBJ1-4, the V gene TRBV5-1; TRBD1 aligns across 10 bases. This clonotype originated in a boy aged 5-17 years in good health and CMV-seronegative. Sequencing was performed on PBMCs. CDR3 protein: CASGTGVVEEKLFF. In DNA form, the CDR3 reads TGCGCCAGCGGGACAGGGGTTGTAGAAGAAAAACTGTTTTTT.